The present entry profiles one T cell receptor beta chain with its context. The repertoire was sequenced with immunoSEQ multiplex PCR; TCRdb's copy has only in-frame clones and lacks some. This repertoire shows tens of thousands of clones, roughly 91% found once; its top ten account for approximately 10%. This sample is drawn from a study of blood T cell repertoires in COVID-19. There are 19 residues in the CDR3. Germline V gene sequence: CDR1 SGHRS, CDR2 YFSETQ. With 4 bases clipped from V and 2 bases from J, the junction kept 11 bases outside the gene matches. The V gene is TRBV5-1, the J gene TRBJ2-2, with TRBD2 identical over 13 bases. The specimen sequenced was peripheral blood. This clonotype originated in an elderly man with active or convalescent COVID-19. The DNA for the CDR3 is TGCGCCAGCAGCCGCTTGACTAGCGGGGGGCGGGCAAACACCGGGGAGCTGTTTTTT. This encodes CASSRLTSGGRANTGELFF. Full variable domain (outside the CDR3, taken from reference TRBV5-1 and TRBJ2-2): KAGVTQTPRYLIKTRGQQVTLSCSPISGHRSVSWYQQTPGQGLQFLFEYFSETQRNKGNFPGRFSGRQFSNSRSEMNVSTLELGDSALYLCASSRLTSGGRANTGELFFGEGSRLTVL.